Listed below are T cell receptor beta chains from one sample, sequenced in a study of T-cell memory formation after mild COVID-19. TCRdb analysed the 5' RACE reads with MiXCR anew, one entry per CDR3 protein. Of about 340,000 distinct CDR3 sequences in the sample, 15% to 20% were seen once. Sequencing was done on a sample of PBMCs or a T cell subset sorted from them (not recorded which). The receptors were gathered from a young man who had mild COVID-19 (a few samples of this study predate the infection). Cell type and time point are not known. Each CDR3 is given without its conserved first and last residue.

v_gene: TRBV7-3; j_gene: TRBJ2-3; CDR3aa: ASSFAGVHGDTQY
v_gene: TRBV9; j_gene: TRBJ2-3; CDR3aa: ASSVGLLAGGTDTQY
v_gene: TRBV7-8; j_gene: TRBJ1-2; CDR3aa: ASSLRDRGPGYGYT
v_gene: TRBV5-1; j_gene: TRBJ2-7; CDR3aa: ASSLWGQARYEQY
v_gene: TRBV9; j_gene: TRBJ2-1; CDR3aa: ASSVAAGPSYNEQF
v_gene: TRBV7-2; j_gene: TRBJ1-2; CDR3aa: ASSQGYDGYT
v_gene: TRBV7-2; j_gene: TRBJ1-5; CDR3aa: ASSPGGDWFSQPQH
v_gene: TRBV5-1; j_gene: TRBJ2-3; CDR3aa: ASSPGGGPTDTQY
v_gene: TRBV7-2; j_gene: TRBJ1-1; CDR3aa: ASSFQLATEAF
v_gene: TRBV20-1; j_gene: TRBJ2-3; CDR3aa: SAGPVSTDTQY
v_gene: TRBV23-1; j_gene: TRBJ2-7; CDR3aa: ASSKGMRQGYEQY
v_gene: TRBV6-5; j_gene: TRBJ2-2; CDR3aa: ASRLGQGVITGELF
v_gene: TRBV29-1; j_gene: TRBJ2-3; CDR3aa: SVGTGGFGDTQY
v_gene: TRBV25-1; j_gene: TRBJ2-1; CDR3aa: ATLRDTLGYNEQF
v_gene: TRBV28; j_gene: TRBJ2-1; CDR3aa: ASSTFDEQF
v_gene: TRBV29-1; j_gene: TRBJ1-2; CDR3aa: SVDSYGYT
v_gene: TRBV7-8; j_gene: TRBJ1-2; CDR3aa: ASSLVTGAGYGYT
v_gene: TRBV7-9; j_gene: TRBJ1-5; CDR3aa: ASSWEGGNQPQH
v_gene: TRBV29-1; j_gene: TRBJ2-3; CDR3aa: SVVHGSAKDTQY
v_gene: TRBV6-5; j_gene: TRBJ1-1; CDR3aa: ASSYLGQVKAF
v_gene: TRBV10-2; j_gene: TRBJ1-2; CDR3aa: AIQVPDGVNYGYT
v_gene: TRBV24-1; j_gene: TRBJ1-5; CDR3aa: ATNIGWEFGQPQH
v_gene: TRBV7-2; j_gene: TRBJ2-5; CDR3aa: ATKGRGGSETQY
v_gene: TRBV20-1; j_gene: TRBJ2-3; CDR3aa: SAHPQFGASTDTQY
v_gene: TRBV20-1; j_gene: TRBJ2-3; CDR3aa: SAVRPRTATDTQY
v_gene: TRBV5-6; j_gene: TRBJ2-3; CDR3aa: ASIFSPTSTDTQY
v_gene: TRBV7-8; j_gene: TRBJ2-1; CDR3aa: ASRLGTNNEQF
v_gene: TRBV5-1; j_gene: TRBJ2-7; CDR3aa: ASSLHGFYEQY
v_gene: TRBV29-1; j_gene: TRBJ2-6; CDR3aa: SVEDRRFSGANVLT
v_gene: TRBV7-2; j_gene: TRBJ2-5; CDR3aa: ASSRTSGGFQETQY
v_gene: TRBV7-3; j_gene: TRBJ1-1; CDR3aa: ASSLRESTEAF
v_gene: TRBV29-1; j_gene: TRBJ2-3; CDR3aa: SGKDSPHWTDTQY
v_gene: TRBV18; j_gene: TRBJ2-7; CDR3aa: ASSPRRQGVTYEQY
v_gene: TRBV27; j_gene: TRBJ2-3; CDR3aa: ASSLSIDSGVGTDTQY
v_gene: TRBV6-2/TRBV6-3; j_gene: TRBJ2-5; CDR3aa: ASSYRPGREIKTQY
v_gene: TRBV10-3; j_gene: TRBJ2-1; CDR3aa: AIRADPTSYNEQF
v_gene: TRBV12-3/TRBV12-4; j_gene: TRBJ2-7; CDR3aa: ASRGQGHHEQY
v_gene: TRBV7-2; j_gene: TRBJ2-7; CDR3aa: ASSWDEQYEQY
v_gene: TRBV5-1; j_gene: TRBJ2-5; CDR3aa: ASSPGQGMIKTQY
v_gene: TRBV29-1; j_gene: TRBJ2-3; CDR3aa: SVEDTRGATDTQY
v_gene: TRBV4-3; j_gene: TRBJ1-3; CDR3aa: ASSQDRGENTIY
v_gene: TRBV21-1; j_gene: TRBJ2-2; CDR3aa: ASSKEQGNTGELF
v_gene: TRBV12-3/TRBV12-4; j_gene: TRBJ2-5; CDR3aa: ASSPGSAYQETQY
v_gene: TRBV7-8; j_gene: TRBJ2-3; CDR3aa: ASSFQRPGTDTQY
v_gene: TRBV19; j_gene: TRBJ1-1; CDR3aa: ASSYTGRGTEAF
v_gene: TRBV5-1; j_gene: TRBJ1-1; CDR3aa: ASSLGTGNTEAF
v_gene: TRBV4-1; j_gene: TRBJ2-6; CDR3aa: ASSQVQRVDVLT
v_gene: TRBV6-5; j_gene: TRBJ1-1; CDR3aa: ASSKGQGARGGTEAF
v_gene: TRBV28; j_gene: TRBJ2-6; CDR3aa: ASSLVRVLLSGANVLT
v_gene: TRBV12-3/TRBV12-4; j_gene: TRBJ1-2; CDR3aa: ASSGGLYGYT
v_gene: TRBV4-2; j_gene: TRBJ2-1; CDR3aa: ASSQDRTERGTEQF
v_gene: TRBV6-5; j_gene: TRBJ1-1; CDR3aa: ASSYSVERLEAF
v_gene: TRBV4-3; j_gene: TRBJ2-3; CDR3aa: ASSQEFTGVADTQY
v_gene: TRBV6-5; j_gene: TRBJ1-4; CDR3aa: ASSYNGQGVEKLF
v_gene: TRBV11-2; j_gene: TRBJ2-1; CDR3aa: ASSLGAGTSGGNEQF
v_gene: TRBV6-2/TRBV6-3; j_gene: TRBJ2-6; CDR3aa: ASSRIGGQVSGANVLT
v_gene: TRBV24-1; j_gene: TRBJ2-3; CDR3aa: ATSDRQGTDTQY
v_gene: TRBV15; j_gene: TRBJ2-3; CDR3aa: ATSRERGGPDTQY
v_gene: TRBV7-2; j_gene: TRBJ2-7; CDR3aa: ASSIRQASHEQY